This T cell receptor beta chain appears in the sequencing data of a study of graft-versus-host responses after intestinal transplantation. Looking at the study overall: Multivisceral, liver-intestinal, or isolated intestinal transplants were given to recipients.

Deletions cut 0 bases from V and 0 bases from J, with 15 bases between. The germline V gene encodes CDR1 GTSNPN and CDR2 SVGIG (reference sequence). The CDR3 is 16 amino acids. Repertoires were generated with immunoSEQ multiplex PCR, while TCRdb's copy carries only in-frame clones and drops some. The sample has tens of thousands of clones, around 87% seen once; the top ten hold 8%. Concerning this clone itself: Its target is not known.

The sequence was collected from a human donor who was the organ donor for an intestinal transplant. The sample in question was unstimulated CD8+ T cells sorted from spleen or lymph node cells, obtained before transplant. The chain is built from TRBV30 and TRBJ2-7; weak D call: TRBD2 (6 bases). The CDR3 sequence: CAWSVQAGRISYEQYF. The CDR3 DNA reads as TGTGCCTGGAGTGTCCAAGCGGGTAGGATCTCCTACGAGCAGTACTTC.